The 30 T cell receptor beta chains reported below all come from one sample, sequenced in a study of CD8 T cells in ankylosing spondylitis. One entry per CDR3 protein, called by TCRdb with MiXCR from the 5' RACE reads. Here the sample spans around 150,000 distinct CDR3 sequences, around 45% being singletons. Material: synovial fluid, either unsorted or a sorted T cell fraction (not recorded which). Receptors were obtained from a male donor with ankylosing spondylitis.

CDR3 in DNA: TGTGCCAGCAGCCCAGCGGGGGGAAGAATAGAGACCCAGTACTTC. This gives the protein CASSPAGGRIETQYF. This rearrangement joins TRBV7-6 to TRBJ2-5, with 9 bases that match TRBD2. The germline V gene encodes CDR1 SGHVS and CDR2 FNYEAQ. The CDR3 spans 15 residues. The V and J ends lost 5 bases and 4 bases, in that order; junction bases with no gene match: 8.

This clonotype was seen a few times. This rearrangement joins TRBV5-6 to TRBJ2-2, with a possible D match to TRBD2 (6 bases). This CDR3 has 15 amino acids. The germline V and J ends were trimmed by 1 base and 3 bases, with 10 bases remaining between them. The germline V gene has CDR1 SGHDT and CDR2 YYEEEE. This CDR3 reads CASSLRGGDTGELFF. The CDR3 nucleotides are TGTGCCAGCAGCTTGAGGGGAGGCGACACCGGGGAGCTGTTTTTT.

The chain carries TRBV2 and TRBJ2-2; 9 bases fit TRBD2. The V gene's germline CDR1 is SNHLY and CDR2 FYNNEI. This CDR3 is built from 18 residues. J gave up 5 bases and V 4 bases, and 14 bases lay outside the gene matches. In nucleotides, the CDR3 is TGTGCCAGCAGTGGCCCCAGGGGAGCAGCGGGAGGTACCGGGGAGCTGTTTTTT. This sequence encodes CASSGPRGAAGGTGELFF.

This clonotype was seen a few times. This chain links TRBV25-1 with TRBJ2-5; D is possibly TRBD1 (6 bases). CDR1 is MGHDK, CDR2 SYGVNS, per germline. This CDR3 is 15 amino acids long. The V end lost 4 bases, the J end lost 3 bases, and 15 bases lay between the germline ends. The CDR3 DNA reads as TGTGCCAGCAGTGCATGGGACACCCCCGAAGAGACCCAGTACTTC. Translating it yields CASSAWDTPEETQYF.

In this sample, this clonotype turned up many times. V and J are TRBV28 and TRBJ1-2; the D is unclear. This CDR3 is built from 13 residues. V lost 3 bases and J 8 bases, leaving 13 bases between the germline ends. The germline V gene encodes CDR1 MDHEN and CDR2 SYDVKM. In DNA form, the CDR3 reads TGTGCCAGCAGTTTCCGGAACGTGCGAGGCTACACCTTC. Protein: CASSFRNVRGYTF.

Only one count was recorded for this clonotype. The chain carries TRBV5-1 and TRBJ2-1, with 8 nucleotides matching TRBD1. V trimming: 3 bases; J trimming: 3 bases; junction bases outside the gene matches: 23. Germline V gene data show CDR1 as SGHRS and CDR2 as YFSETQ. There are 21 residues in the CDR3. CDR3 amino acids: CASSWYRGQEGTEKYYNEQFF. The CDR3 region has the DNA TGCGCCAGCAGCTGGTACCGGGGACAGGAGGGGACCGAAAAGTACTACAATGAGCAGTTCTTC.

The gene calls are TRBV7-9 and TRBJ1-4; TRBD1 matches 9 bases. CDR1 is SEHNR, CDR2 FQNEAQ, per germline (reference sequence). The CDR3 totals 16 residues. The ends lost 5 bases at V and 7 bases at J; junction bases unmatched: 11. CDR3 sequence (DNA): TGTGCCAGCAGCCCCCGTTCACAGGGGGCGAGTGAAAAACTGTTTTTT. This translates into CASSPRSQGASEKLFF.

The CDR3 coding sequence is TGCGCCAGCAGCTCAAAACCCGACAGGGGCGCTGAAGCTTTCTTT. Its translation is CASSSKPDRGAEAFF. The genes are TRBV5-1 and TRBJ1-1; 8 bases fit TRBD1. The CDR3 is 15 residues long. Per the germline V gene, CDR1 is SGHRS and CDR2 is YFSETQ. J was trimmed by 6 bases and V by 3 bases; bases with no gene match: 10.

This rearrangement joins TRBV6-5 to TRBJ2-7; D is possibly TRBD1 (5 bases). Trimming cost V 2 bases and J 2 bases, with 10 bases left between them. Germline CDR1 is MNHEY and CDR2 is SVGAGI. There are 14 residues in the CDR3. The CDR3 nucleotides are TGTGCCAGCAGTTACCGGACACCTCCCTACGAGCAGTACTTC. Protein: CASSYRTPPYEQYF.

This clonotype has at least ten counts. The CDR3 sequence: CASRTPWSYNEQFF. CDR3 coding DNA: TGTGCCAGCAGGACTCCTTGGTCCTACAATGAGCAGTTCTTC. The chain has TRBV28 and TRBJ2-1; no reliable D call. CDR3 size: 14 residues. Germline V lookup: CDR1 MDHEN, CDR2 SYDVKM. V was trimmed by 6 bases and J by 1 base, leaving 10 bases between them.

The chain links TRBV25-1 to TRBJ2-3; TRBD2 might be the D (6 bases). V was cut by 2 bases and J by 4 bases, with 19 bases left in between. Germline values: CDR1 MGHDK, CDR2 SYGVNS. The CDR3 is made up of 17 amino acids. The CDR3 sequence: CASSEPRGRRGPDTQYF. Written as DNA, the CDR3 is TGTGCCAGCAGTGAACCAAGGGGCAGGCGGGGCCCAGATACGCAGTATTTT.

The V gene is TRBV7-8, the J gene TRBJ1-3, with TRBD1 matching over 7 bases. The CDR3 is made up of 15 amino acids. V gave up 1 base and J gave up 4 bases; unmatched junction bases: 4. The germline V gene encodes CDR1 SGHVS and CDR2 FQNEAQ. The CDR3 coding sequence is TGTGCCAGCAGCTTAGTGACAGGGCCGGGAAACACCATATATTTT. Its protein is CASSLVTGPGNTIYF.

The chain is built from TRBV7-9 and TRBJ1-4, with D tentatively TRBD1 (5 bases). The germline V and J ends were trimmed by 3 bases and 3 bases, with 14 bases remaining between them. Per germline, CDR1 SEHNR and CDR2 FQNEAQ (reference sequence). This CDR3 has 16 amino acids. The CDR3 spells CASSFEGARANEKLFF. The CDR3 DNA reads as TGTGCCAGCAGCTTTGAAGGGGCCAGGGCTAATGAAAAACTGTTTTTT.

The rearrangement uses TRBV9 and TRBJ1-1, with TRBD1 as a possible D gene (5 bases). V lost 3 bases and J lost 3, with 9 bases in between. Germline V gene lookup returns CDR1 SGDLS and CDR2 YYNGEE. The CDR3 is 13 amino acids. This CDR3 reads CASSGRVDTEAFF. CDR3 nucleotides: TGTGCCAGCAGCGGCAGGGTAGACACTGAAGCTTTCTTT.

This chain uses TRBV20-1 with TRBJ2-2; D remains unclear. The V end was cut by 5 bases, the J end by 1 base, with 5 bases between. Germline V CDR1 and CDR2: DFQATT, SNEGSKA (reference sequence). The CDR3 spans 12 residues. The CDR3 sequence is CSALGNTGELFF. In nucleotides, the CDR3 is TGCAGTGCTCTGGGGAACACCGGGGAGCTGTTTTTT.

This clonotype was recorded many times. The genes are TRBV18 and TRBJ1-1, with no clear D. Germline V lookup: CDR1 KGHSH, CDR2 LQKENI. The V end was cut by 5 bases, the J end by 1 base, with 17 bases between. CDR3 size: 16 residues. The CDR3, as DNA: TGTGCCAGCTCAAAGACCCTTGTGAGAGGGAACACTGAAGCTTTCTTT. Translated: CASSKTLVRGNTEAFF.

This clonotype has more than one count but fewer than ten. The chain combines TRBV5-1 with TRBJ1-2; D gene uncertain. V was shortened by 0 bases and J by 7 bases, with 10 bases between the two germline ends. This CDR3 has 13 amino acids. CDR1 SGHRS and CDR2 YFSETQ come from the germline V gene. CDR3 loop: CASSLERSAGYTF. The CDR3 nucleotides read TGCGCCAGCAGCTTGGAGAGGTCGGCTGGCTACACCTTC.

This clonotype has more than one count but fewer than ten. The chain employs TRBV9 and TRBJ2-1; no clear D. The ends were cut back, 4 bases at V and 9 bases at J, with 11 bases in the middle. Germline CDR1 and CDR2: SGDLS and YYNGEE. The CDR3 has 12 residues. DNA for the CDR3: TGTGCCAGCAGCCCCATGGTGGGTGAGCAGTTCTTC. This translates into CASSPMVGEQFF.

Here the CDR3 DNA reads TGTGCCAGCAGCACCCGACAGGGCTGGGACACCGGGGAGCTGTTTTTT. Translation gives CASSTRQGWDTGELFF. V gene TRBV9 combines with J gene TRBJ2-2, with 7 bases lining up with TRBD1. V shed 4 bases and J 3 bases; nucleotides not matched to a gene: 9. This CDR3 is 16 amino acids long. CDR1 SGDLS and CDR2 YYNGEE come from the germline V gene.

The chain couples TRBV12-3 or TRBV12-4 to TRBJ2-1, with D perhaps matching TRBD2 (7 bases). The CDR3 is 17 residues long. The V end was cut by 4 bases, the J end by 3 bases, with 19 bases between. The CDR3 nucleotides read TGTGCCAGCAGTTCAACGGGGGGCCTTCTAGTCTACAATGAGCAGTTCTTC. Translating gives CASSSTGGLLVYNEQFF.

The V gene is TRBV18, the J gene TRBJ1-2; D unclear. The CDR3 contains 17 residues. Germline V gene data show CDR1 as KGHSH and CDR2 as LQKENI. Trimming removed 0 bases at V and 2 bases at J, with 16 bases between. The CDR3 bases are TGTGCCAGCTCACCACCCCCTGTAGGTTCCTTCAACTATGGCTACACCTTC. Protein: CASSPPPVGSFNYGYTF.

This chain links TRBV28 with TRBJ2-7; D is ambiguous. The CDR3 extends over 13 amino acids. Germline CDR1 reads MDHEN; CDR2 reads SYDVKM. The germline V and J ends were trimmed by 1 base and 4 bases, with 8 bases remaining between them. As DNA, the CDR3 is TGTGCCAGCAGTTTATTTCCCGGTTACGAGCAGTACTTC. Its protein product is CASSLFPGYEQYF.

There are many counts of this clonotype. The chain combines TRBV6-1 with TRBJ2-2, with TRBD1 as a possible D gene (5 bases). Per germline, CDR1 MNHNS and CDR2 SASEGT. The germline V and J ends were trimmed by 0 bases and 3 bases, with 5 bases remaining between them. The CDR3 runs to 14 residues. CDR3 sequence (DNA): TGTGCCAGCAGTGAAGCAGGGGACACCGGGGAGCTGTTTTTT. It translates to CASSEAGDTGELFF.

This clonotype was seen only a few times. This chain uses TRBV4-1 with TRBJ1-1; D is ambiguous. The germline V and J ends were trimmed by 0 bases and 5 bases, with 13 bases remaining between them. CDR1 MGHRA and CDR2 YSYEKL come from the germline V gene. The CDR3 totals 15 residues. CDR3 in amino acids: CASSQDREGVTEAFF. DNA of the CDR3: TGCGCCAGCAGCCAAGATCGAGAGGGTGTGACTGAAGCTTTCTTT.

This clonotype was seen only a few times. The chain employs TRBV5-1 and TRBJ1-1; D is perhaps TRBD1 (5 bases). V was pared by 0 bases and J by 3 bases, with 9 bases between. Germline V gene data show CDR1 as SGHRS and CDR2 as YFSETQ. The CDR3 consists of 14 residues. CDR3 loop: CASSLASGHTEAFF. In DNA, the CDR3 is TGCGCCAGCAGCTTGGCCTCGGGACACACTGAAGCTTTCTTT.

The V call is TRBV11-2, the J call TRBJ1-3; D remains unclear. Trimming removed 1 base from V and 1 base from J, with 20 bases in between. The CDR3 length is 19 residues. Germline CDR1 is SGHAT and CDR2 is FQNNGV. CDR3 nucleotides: TGTGCCAGCAGCTTAGGACGTCGTAAAGGACCGCAATCTGGAAACACCATATATTTT. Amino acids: CASSLGRRKGPQSGNTIYF.

As DNA, the CDR3 is TGTGCCAGCGATGAGACAGACACAGATACGCAGTATTTT. Amino acids: CASDETDTDTQYF. The chain combines TRBV2 with TRBJ2-3; TRBD1 is a possible D gene (5 bases). There are 13 residues in the CDR3. V shed 8 bases and J shed 2 bases, with 11 bases lying between them. CDR1 and CDR2 from the germline V gene are SNHLY and FYNNEI.

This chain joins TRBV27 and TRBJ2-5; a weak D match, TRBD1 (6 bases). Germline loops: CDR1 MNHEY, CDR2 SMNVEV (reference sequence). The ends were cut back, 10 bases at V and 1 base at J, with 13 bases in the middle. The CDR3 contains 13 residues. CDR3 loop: CATFPRGQETQYF. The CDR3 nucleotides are TGTGCCACCTTCCCCAGGGGCCAAGAGACCCAGTACTTC.

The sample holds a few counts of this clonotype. This CDR3 reads CASSLRFGQGIYGYTF. As DNA, the CDR3 is TGTGCCAGCAGCTTACGGTTCGGGCAGGGGATCTATGGCTACACCTTC. The gene calls are TRBV11-2 and TRBJ1-2, with D maybe TRBD1 (6 bases). CDR1 SGHAT and CDR2 FQNNGV come from the germline V gene. Between the trimmed V and J ends, which lost 2 bases and 4 bases, there was a span of 17 bases. CDR3 size: 16 residues.

CDR3 amino acids: CASTLWRGRQETQYF. The CDR3 coding sequence is TGTGCCAGCACCCTCTGGAGGGGGCGCCAAGAGACCCAGTACTTC. The gene calls are TRBV7-2 and TRBJ2-5, with a weak D call TRBD1 (7 bases). V was pared by 7 bases and J by 1 base, with 16 bases between. Germline loops: CDR1 SGHTA, CDR2 FQGNSA. The CDR3 has 15 residues.